The rows below give T cell receptor beta chains drawn from one sample of a study of T cells in Graves' hyperthyroidism and ophthalmopathy. One entry per CDR3 protein, called by TCRdb with MiXCR from the multiplex PCR reads. Of hundreds of thousands of distinct CDR3 sequences listed, about 38% are singletons. The sample consisted of blood. The receptors originated from a man between 18 and 35 years old with Graves' hyperthyroidism. CDR3s include the opening cysteine and the closing phenylalanine or tryptophan. D genes are given only for firm matches. The size field is filled for only some rows; it gives once, few, many or a size class.

j_call | clone_size | v_call | d_call | cdr3_aa | cdr3_nt
TRBJ2-5 | . | TRBV4-3 | TRBD1 | CASSQGGQDQETQYF | TGCGCCAGCAGCCAAGGGGGACAGGACCAAGAGACCCAGTACTTC
TRBJ2-5 | many | TRBV24-1 | TRBD1 | CATSASGQGETQYF | TGTGCCACCAGTGCCTCTGGACAGGGAGAGACCCAGTACTTC
TRBJ2-5 | . | TRBV7-3 | TRBD2 | CASSLLGLAGETQYF | TGTGCTAGCAGCTTATTGGGACTAGCGGGAGAGACCCAGTACTTC
TRBJ2-7 | . | TRBV7-2 | TRBD1 | CASSFPDRAHEQYF | TGTGCCAGCAGCTTCCCGGACAGGGCCCACGAGCAGTACTTC
TRBJ1-6 | many | TRBV5-4 | TRBD1 | CASSRDRLNSPLHF | TGTGCCAGCAGCCGGGACAGGCTAAATTCACCCCTCCACTTT
TRBJ2-7 | many | TRBV5-6 | TRBD2 | CASSRVAGAYEQYF | TGTGCCAGCAGCAGGGTAGCGGGGGCTTACGAGCAGTACTTC
TRBJ2-6 | . | TRBV7-9 | . | CASSGTRTGYYFGANVLTF | TGTGCCAGCAGTGGGACTCGGACGGGGTATTACTTCGGGGCCAACGTCCTGACTTTC
TRBJ1-1 | . | TRBV10-3 | TRBD1 | CAIRQGADTEAFF | TGTGCCATCAGACAGGGGGCCGACACTGAAGCTTTCTTT
TRBJ1-5 | few | TRBV7-2 | . | CASSLRRVRSNQPQHF | TGTGCCAGCAGCTTAAGGCGGGTCAGGAGCAATCAGCCCCAGCATTTT
TRBJ1-2 | few | TRBV7-2 | . | CASSQAGARYGYTF | TGTGCCAGCAGCCAAGCGGGGGCCCGATATGGCTACACCTTC
TRBJ2-5 | few | TRBV2 | . | CASSVGPAGETQYF | TGTGCCAGCAGTGTTGGGCCTGCCGGGGAGACCCAGTACTTC
TRBJ1-6 | . | TRBV12-3/TRBV12-4 | . | CASKDGGRSPLHF | TGTGCCAGCAAGGATGGGGGGAGGTCACCCCTCCACTTT
TRBJ2-1 | . | TRBV9 | TRBD1 | CASSVRTGTDNEQFF | TGTGCCAGCAGCGTACGGACAGGGACCGACAATGAGCAGTTCTTC
TRBJ2-2 | many | TRBV29-1 | . | CSASVGAGELFF | TGCAGCGCAAGCGTGGGGGCCGGGGAGCTGTTTTTT
TRBJ2-7 | . | TRBV25-1 | . | CASSPLRGTDDYEQYF | TGTGCCAGCAGCCCCCTAAGGGGGACGGACGACTACGAGCAGTACTTC
TRBJ2-5 | . | TRBV7-9 | TRBD1 | CASTKLTGGETQYF | TGTGCCAGCACCAAACTTACAGGGGGGGAGACCCAGTACTTC